These 23 T cell receptor beta chains were all obtained from the same sample, sequenced in a study of T cell responses to AZD1222 COVID-19 vaccine. Clones were sequenced by immunoSEQ multiplex PCR, and TCRdb holds only the in-frame ones, with some missing. Of 120,000 to 150,000 clones detected, about 92% appear once; the ten largest clones hold about 3%. The source material was peripheral blood, sampled on day 0 of AZD1222 vaccination. The receptors were sampled from an adult in good health.

The chain employs TRBV18 and TRBJ1-2; TRBD1 matches 7 bases. Germline V gives CDR1 KGHSH, CDR2 LQKENI. J lost 2 bases, V lost 3 bases, and 6 bases had no gene match. This CDR3 is built from 15 residues. Written as DNA, the CDR3 is TGTGCCAGCTCACCGGGACAGAACCAGAACTATGGCTACACCTTC. Protein sequence: CASSPGQNQNYGYTF.

This clone was counted only a few times. The V call is TRBV5-1, the J call TRBJ2-2, with D hard to call. The CDR3 is made up of 14 amino acids. Germline values: CDR1 SGHRS, CDR2 YFSETQ. The germline V and J ends were trimmed by 7 bases and 0 bases, with 10 bases remaining between them. CDR3: CASRRTANTGELFF. Here the CDR3 DNA reads TGCGCCAGCCGAAGGACGGCGAACACCGGGGAGCTGTTTTTT.

V and J are TRBV30 and TRBJ1-1; unclear D gene. The CDR3 contains 11 residues. V was clipped by 7 bases and J by 3 bases, with 9 bases between them. Looked up from germline, CDR1 is GTSNPN and CDR2 is SVGIG (reference sequence). The CDR3 protein is CALTVYTEAFF. As DNA, the CDR3 is TGTGCCTTGACGGTTTACACTGAAGCTTTCTTT. The full variable domain, its missing parts supplied by reference TRBV30 and TRBJ1-1, is SQTIHQWPATLVQPVGSPLSLECTVEGTSNPNLYWYRQAAGRGLQLLFYSVGIGQISSEVPQNLSASRPQDRQFILSSKKLLLSDSGFYLCALTVYTEAFFGQGTRLTVV.

This sequence joins TRBV7-8 and TRBJ2-2; the D gene is possibly TRBD2 (6 bases). Trimming left V 5 bases short and J 0 bases short, with 10 bases between. Looked up from germline, CDR1 is SGHVS and CDR2 is FQNEAQ. The CDR3 consists of 15 residues. The CDR3 DNA is TGTGCCAGCAGCACTCTAGCGTCGAACACCGGGGAGCTGTTTTTT. This gives the protein CASSTLASNTGELFF.

The chain recombines TRBV6-6 with TRBJ1-4; maybe TRBD1 (6 bases). Germline CDR1 MNHNY, CDR2 SVGAGI (reference sequence). The ends were cut back, 8 bases at V and 5 bases at J, with 21 bases in the middle. There are 16 residues in the CDR3. The CDR3 sequence is CASVGGRGARNEKLFF. CDR3 DNA: TGTGCCAGCGTTGGAGGTCGGGGGGCACGAAATGAAAAACTGTTTTTT.

This chain connects TRBV5-4 to TRBJ2-7, with unresolved D. The CDR3 extends over 11 amino acids. Germline CDR1 SGHNT, CDR2 YYREEE (reference sequence). The V gene lost 2 bases and the J gene lost 4 bases, with 4 bases spanning the gap. The CDR3: CASSLGYEQYF. DNA for the CDR3: TGTGCCAGCAGCTTAGGGTACGAGCAGTACTTC.

The chain is built from TRBV19 and TRBJ1-1; 7 bases agree with TRBD1. The CDR3 has 15 amino acids. V shed 4 bases and J 0 bases; nucleotides not matched to a gene: 5. The germline V gene has CDR1 LNHDA and CDR2 SQIVND (reference sequence). The CDR3 here is CASSSGQAMNTEAFF. For the CDR3, the DNA is TGTGCCAGTAGTAGCGGACAGGCGATGAACACTGAAGCTTTCTTT.

V usage is TRBV6-1 and J usage is TRBJ2-7; 7 positions match TRBD1. The germline V gene has CDR1 MNHNS and CDR2 SASEGT. After removal of 2 bases from V and 2 bases from J, the junction contained 6 bases not matched to a gene. The CDR3 length is 15 residues. The CDR3 region is CASSESTGVTYEQYF. The CDR3 DNA reads as TGTGCCAGCAGTGAAAGTACAGGGGTCACCTACGAGCAGTACTTC.

The CDR3 coding sequence is TGCGCCAGCAGCCAAACCGTGACCAGACAGGGGGCTCACGAGCAGTACTTC. Protein: CASSQTVTRQGAHEQYF. The chain uses TRBV4-1 and TRBJ2-7, with 10 bases identical to TRBD1. There are 17 residues in the CDR3. V trimming: 2 bases; J trimming: 5 bases; junction bases outside the gene matches: 12. Germline V lookup: CDR1 MGHRA, CDR2 YSYEKL.

The V gene is TRBV28, the J gene TRBJ1-5, with a tentative D call TRBD1 (5 bases). From germline, CDR1 is MDHEN and CDR2 SYDVKM. The CDR3 has 16 residues. Deletions cut 6 bases from V and 2 bases from J, with 17 bases between. The CDR3 DNA reads as TGTGCCAGCAGGGGACTAGAGCGTCTGGGCAATCAGCCCCAGCATTTT. It yields the protein CASRGLERLGNQPQHF. The full variable domain, in which reference TRBV28 and TRBJ1-5 provide the parts outside the CDR3, is DVKVTQSSRYLVKRTGEKVFLECVQDMDHENMFWYRQDPGLGLRLIYFSYDVKMKEKGDIPEGYSVSREKKERFSLILESASTNQTSMYLCASRGLERLGNQPQHFGDGTRLSIL.

This clone was seen a single time. This rearrangement joins TRBV5-8 to TRBJ1-1; D is unclear. The germline CDR1 and CDR2 sequences are SGHTS and YDEGEE. This CDR3 spans 14 amino acids. Trimming stripped 4 bases from V and 2 bases from J, with 12 bases between. In DNA, the CDR3 is TGTGCCAGCAGCCTCCTTAGTACCAACACTGAAGCTTTCTTT. Translated, it gives CASSLLSTNTEAFF.

The chain links TRBV19 to TRBJ2-7; 7 nucleotides agree with TRBD1. CDR3 length equals 14 residues. Germline lookup yields CDR1 LNHDA and CDR2 SQIVND (reference sequence). Germline trimming cut 5 bases from V and 3 bases from J; bases unmatched to any gene: 7. The CDR3 loop is CASSFGQELYEQYF. DNA for the CDR3: TGTGCCAGTAGTTTCGGACAGGAGCTCTACGAGCAGTACTTC.

The chain carries TRBV7-9 and TRBJ2-3; 10 bases fit TRBD2. With 3 bases clipped from V and 4 bases from J, the junction kept 7 bases outside the gene matches. Germline CDR1 and CDR2: SEHNR and FQNEAQ (reference sequence). This CDR3 contains 16 residues. The CDR3 spells CASSFRGTSEADTQYF. The CDR3, as DNA: TGTGCCAGCAGCTTCCGAGGGACTAGCGAGGCAGATACGCAGTATTTT.

This chain uses TRBV7-2 with TRBJ1-1; 8 nucleotides line up with TRBD1. Germline CDR1 is SGHTA and CDR2 is FQGNSA. V lost 3 bases and J lost 4; bases outside the gene matches: 1. The CDR3 is 13 residues long. CDR3 sequence reads: CASSLQGATEAFF. The CDR3 DNA reads as TGTGCCAGCAGCTTGCAGGGGGCCACTGAAGCTTTCTTT.

This rearrangement joins TRBV27 to TRBJ1-6; D unresolved. The CDR3 spans 14 residues. CDR1 is MNHEY, CDR2 SMNVEV, per germline (reference sequence). V shed 8 bases and J shed 6 bases, with 14 bases lying between them. CDR3: CASGPGYGNSPLHF. For the CDR3, the DNA is TGTGCCAGCGGACCGGGATACGGTAATTCACCCCTCCACTTT.

V usage is TRBV5-1 and J usage is TRBJ2-7; 8 nucleotides match TRBD2. Unmatched junction bases numbered 8, after V lost 4 bases and J lost 5 bases. The germline gives CDR1 SGHRS, CDR2 YFSETQ. The CDR3 loop spans 14 amino acids. The CDR3 sequence: CASSPRTSINEQYF. In DNA, the CDR3 is TGCGCCAGCAGCCCCCGGACTAGCATCAACGAGCAGTACTTC.

The chain couples TRBV12-3 or TRBV12-4 to TRBJ1-4; D call uncertain. Trimming shortened V by 8 bases and J by 0 bases, and 4 bases separated the two germline ends. This CDR3 is 12 amino acids long. The CDR3 loop reads CASASTNEKLFF. CDR3 DNA: TGTGCCAGCGCCTCAACTAATGAAAAACTGTTTTTT.

The rearrangement uses TRBV29-1 and TRBJ2-1; the match to TRBD2 covers 12 bases. Trimming cost V 4 bases and J 3 bases; bases outside gene matches: 4. This CDR3 spans 15 amino acids. Germline values: CDR1 SQVTM, CDR2 ANQGSEA. The CDR3 loop reads CSVASGRAFYNEQFF. The CDR3 region has the DNA TGCAGCGTTGCTAGCGGGAGGGCCTTCTACAATGAGCAGTTCTTC.

The chain carries TRBV7-3 and TRBJ1-2, with D unclear. The V gene lost 7 bases and the J gene lost 5 bases, with 17 bases spanning the gap. Germline V gene data show CDR1 as SGHTA and CDR2 as FQGTGA. The CDR3 totals 14 residues. The CDR3: CASTPNPKGYGYTF. The DNA of the CDR3 is TGTGCCAGCACCCCGAACCCTAAAGGGTATGGCTACACCTTC.

This chain uses TRBV11-2 with TRBJ2-1; tentatively, D is TRBD2 (6 bases). Trimming removed 1 base at V and 7 bases at J, with 8 bases between. Germline V gene sequence: CDR1 SGHAT, CDR2 FQNNGV. This CDR3 region has 13 residues. CDR3 region: CASSLVGRNEQFF. CDR3 nucleotides: TGTGCCAGCAGCTTAGTGGGGAGGAATGAGCAGTTCTTC.

The count of this clone is one. The gene calls are TRBV7-9 and TRBJ2-5, with 13 positions matching TRBD2. This CDR3 is built from 15 residues. Germline V gene lookup returns CDR1 SEHNR and CDR2 FQNEAQ (reference sequence). J gave up 4 bases and V 6 bases, and 5 bases lay outside the gene matches. The CDR3 coding sequence is TGTGCCAGCAGTTCCAGACTAGCGGGAGGAGAGACCCAGTACTTC. Translating gives CASSSRLAGGETQYF. The complete variable domain, with remaining parts taken from reference TRBV7-9 and TRBJ2-5, reads DTGVSQNPRHKITKRGQNVTFRCDPISEHNRLYWYRQTLGQGPEFLTYFQNEAQLEKSRLLSDRFSAERPKGSFSTLEIQRTEQGDSAMYLCASSSRLAGGETQYFGPGTRLLVL.

The chain employs TRBV5-1 and TRBJ2-3; D is unclear. The V and J ends lost 3 bases and 2 bases respectively, with 4 bases between them. Germline loops: CDR1 SGHRS, CDR2 YFSETQ. The CDR3 is made up of 12 amino acids. The CDR3 loop reads CASSSDTDTQYF. CDR3 in DNA: TGCGCCAGCAGCTCCGACACAGATACGCAGTATTTT.

The V and J genes are TRBV9 and TRBJ1-3; D remains ambiguous. There are 15 residues in the CDR3. The germline V gene has CDR1 SGDLS and CDR2 YYNGEE. Trimming removed 0 bases at V and 0 bases at J, with 7 bases between. The CDR3 DNA reads TGTGCCAGCAGCGTAGGGACCAGCTCTGGAAACACCATATATTTT. Protein product: CASSVGTSSGNTIYF.